The 28 T cell receptor beta chains given below trace back to one sample, sequenced in a study of control samples from healthy donors and cancer patients. Profiled with immunoSEQ multiplex PCR; TCRdb holds only in-frame clones, not every one. This table holds 160,000 or so clones, more than 85% found once. Specimen: blood. Receptor source: a woman between 25 and 40 years old in good health.

The genes are TRBV25-1 and TRBJ2-7; 11 nucleotides match TRBD2. With V trimmed by 5 bases and J by 2 bases, 8 bases remained unmatched. The CDR3 totals 16 residues. In germline, CDR1 is MGHDK, CDR2 SYGVNS. The CDR3 bases are TGTGCCAGCAGTTTACCGGGACTAGCGGAGACCTACGAGCAGTACTTC. It translates to CASSLPGLAETYEQYF.

The chain combines TRBV6-5 with TRBJ2-3, with 11 bases matching TRBD1. Germline CDR1 is MNHEY and CDR2 is SVGAGI. This CDR3 contains 14 residues. J gave up 11 bases and V 4 bases, and 8 bases lay outside the gene matches. In nucleotides, the CDR3 is TGTGCCAGCAGTTTCCGGGACAGGGGGGGCGGGCAGTATTTT. Translating it yields CASSFRDRGGGQYF.

This clone was recorded only once. The CDR3, as DNA: TGTGCCAGCAGCCTGGTGGTCGGTGGTTCGAGTGAAAAACTGTTTTTT. This codes for CASSLVVGGSSEKLFF. This chain uses TRBV5-6 with TRBJ1-4; no reliable D call. Germline V gene data show CDR1 as SGHDT and CDR2 as YYEEEE. Between the trimmed V and J ends, which lost 4 bases and 7 bases, there was a span of 20 bases. The length of the CDR3 is 16 residues.

V gene TRBV18 combines with J gene TRBJ2-5; D is unresolved. Trimming took off 2 bases at V and 1 base at J, with 11 bases between the two ends. CDR3 length: 15 residues. CDR1 is KGHSH and CDR2 is LQKENI in the germline V gene. In DNA form, the CDR3 reads TGTGCCAGCTCACCAGGGTTGTACGGCCAAGAGACCCAGTACTTC. Residues: CASSPGLYGQETQYF.

The rearrangement uses TRBV18 and TRBJ2-7, with D uncertain. The CDR3 has 14 amino acids. Germline V CDR1 and CDR2: KGHSH, LQKENI. With 2 bases removed from V and 6 bases from J, the gap between germline ends came to 14 bases. DNA of the CDR3: TGTGCCAGCTCACCAGGTCATGGGCTGGGCGAGCAGTACTTC. Translation gives CASSPGHGLGEQYF.

The rearrangement joins TRBV6-5 to TRBJ2-7; 15 positions agree with TRBD2. The CDR3 loop spans 12 amino acids. Germline V gene lookup returns CDR1 MNHEY and CDR2 SVGAGI. The V segment lost 10 bases and the J segment 7 bases; nucleotides outside the gene matches: 2. Here the CDR3 reads CATGTSGREQYF. The CDR3 DNA reads as TGTGCCACTGGGACTAGCGGGAGGGAGCAGTACTTC.

In its sample, this clone was seen a few times. The chain recombines TRBV11-3 with TRBJ2-7; weak D call: TRBD2 (6 bases). CDR3 length: 15 amino acids. Germline CDR1 is SGHNT and CDR2 is YENEEA. The V and J ends lost 2 bases and 5 bases respectively, with 16 bases between them. The CDR3 sequence is CASSLTLASFDEQYF. CDR3 DNA sequence: TGTGCCAGCAGCTTAACGCTAGCGTCATTCGACGAGCAGTACTTC.

This rearrangement joins TRBV3-1 (or the pseudogene TRBV3-2) to TRBJ2-5; 7 bases agree with TRBD1. The V gene's germline CDR1 is LGHDT and CDR2 YNNKEL (reference sequence). The CDR3 covers 15 residues. Trimming took 3 bases from V and 7 from J; bases not matched to a gene: 11. The DNA for the CDR3 is TGTGCCAGCAGCCATGGCCCGACAGGGTTTCGGACCCAGTACTTC. It codes for CASSHGPTGFRTQYF.

This chain links TRBV28 with TRBJ1-5; D is uncertain. Germline assignment: CDR1 MDHEN and CDR2 SYDVKM. Trimming stripped 3 bases from V and 7 bases from J, with 13 bases between. The CDR3 covers 14 residues. The CDR3 here is CASSLLISRQPQHF. The CDR3 DNA is TGTGCCAGCAGTTTGTTGATCTCCAGGCAGCCCCAGCATTTT.

This chain links TRBV30 with TRBJ2-7; 7 nucleotides align to TRBD1. Per germline, CDR1 GTSNPN and CDR2 SVGIG (reference sequence). The CDR3 has 16 amino acids. Losses at the gene ends were 0 bases for V and 1 base for J; bases not matched to a gene: 9. The CDR3 DNA reads as TGTGCCTGGAGTGTACCTCGGACAGGTATTTCCTACGAGCAGTACTTC. This encodes CAWSVPRTGISYEQYF. The variable domain in full, with the rest retrieved from reference TRBV30 and TRBJ2-7, is SQTIHQWPATLVQPVGSPLSLECTVEGTSNPNLYWYRQAAGRGLQLLFYSVGIGQISSEVPQNLSASRPQDRQFILSSKKLLLSDSGFYLCAWSVPRTGISYEQYFGPGTRLTVT.

The V and J genes are TRBV7-9 and TRBJ2-3; D is undetermined. The CDR3 is 15 residues long. V dropped 5 bases and J dropped 0 bases, with 12 bases sitting between them. Germline-derived CDR1 and CDR2 are SEHNR and FQNEAQ (reference sequence). DNA for the CDR3: TGTGCCAGCAGCCCAAGTAGGGCTAGCACAGATACGCAGTATTTT. It specifies CASSPSRASTDTQYF.

This clone was picked up a small number of times. The chain recombines TRBV19 with TRBJ2-6, with unresolved D. CDR3 length: 17 residues. Germline CDR1 reads LNHDA; CDR2 reads SQIVND (reference sequence). V gave up 3 bases and J gave up 1 base, with 13 bases separating them. The CDR3 region is CASSIVIRLSGANVLTF. The CDR3, as DNA: TGTGCCAGTAGTATCGTAATACGGCTTTCTGGGGCCAACGTCCTGACTTTC.

CDR3 protein: CASSLVVQNTEAFF. The DNA for the CDR3 is TGTGCCAGCAGCTTAGTCGTACAGAACACTGAAGCTTTCTTT. This chain links TRBV11-2 with TRBJ1-1, with D unclear. V was cut by 1 base and J by 1 base, with 7 bases left in between. The germline CDR1 and CDR2 sequences are SGHAT and FQNNGV. The CDR3 extends over 14 amino acids.

This clone was seen once. V gene TRBV5-4 combines with J gene TRBJ2-7; D not certain. With 0 bases removed from V and 2 bases from J, the gap between germline ends came to 9 bases. The germline CDR1 and CDR2 sequences are SGHNT and YYREEE (reference sequence). This CDR3 spans 14 amino acids. The CDR3 sequence: CASSLETGTYEQYF. The CDR3 DNA reads as TGTGCCAGCAGCTTGGAGACGGGTACCTACGAGCAGTACTTC.

This sequence joins TRBV5-1 and TRBJ1-4, with 11 bases that match TRBD1. The junction had 3 bases not matched to a gene; V was cut back by 3 bases and J by 8 bases. The CDR3 is 14 amino acids. Germline V lookup: CDR1 SGHRS, CDR2 YFSETQ. CDR3 sequence reads: CASSSGTGGEKLFF. CDR3 bases: TGCGCCAGCAGCTCCGGGACAGGGGGGGAAAAACTGTTTTTT.

The V gene is TRBV20-1, the J gene TRBJ2-7; D is unclear. The V end was cut by 6 bases, the J end by 4 bases, with 10 bases between. CDR1 and CDR2 (germline): DFQATT, SNEGSKA (reference sequence). This CDR3 is 11 amino acids long. The chain's CDR3 is CSAKTHYEQYF. The CDR3 bases are TGCAGTGCCAAGACACATTACGAGCAGTACTTC.

V gene TRBV4-1 combines with J gene TRBJ1-5, with a possible D match to TRBD1 (5 bases). This CDR3 has 15 amino acids. Looked up from germline, CDR1 is MGHRA and CDR2 is YSYEKL. The V end was cut by 1 base, the J end by 6 bases, with 13 bases between. CDR3 DNA: TGCGCCAGCAGCCAAGTTGGTCAGGGAGGTCAGCCCCAGCATTTT. Translating it yields CASSQVGQGGQPQHF.

This chain joins TRBV5-1 and TRBJ1-1; D is unclear. The germline V gene has CDR1 SGHRS and CDR2 YFSETQ. This CDR3 has 16 amino acids. V was clipped by 3 bases and J by 1 base, with 16 bases between them. The CDR3 coding sequence is TGCGCCAGCAGCTCCTCCCCTGGGCCTGGGAACACTGAAGCTTTCTTT. Its translation is CASSSSPGPGNTEAFF.

The V gene is TRBV27, the J gene TRBJ1-3; a possible D gene is TRBD1 (5 bases). Trimming removed 6 bases from V and 0 bases from J, with 9 bases in between. The CDR3 consists of 14 residues. CDR1 and CDR2 (germline): MNHEY, SMNVEV (reference sequence). Here the CDR3 reads CASSRGSSGNTIYF. The CDR3 bases are TGTGCCAGCAGCCGGGGGTCCTCTGGAAACACCATATATTTT.

V is TRBV6-5 and J is TRBJ2-3; 7 bases map to TRBD2. This CDR3 contains 13 residues. Unmatched junction bases numbered 7, after V lost 7 bases and J lost 6 bases. CDR1 is MNHEY and CDR2 is SVGAGI in the germline V gene. DNA of the CDR3: TGTGCCAGCATAGGGCGGGAGCGGGATACGCAGTATTTT. Protein product: CASIGRERDTQYF.

CDR3 in amino acids: CASSFKNQPQHF. In DNA form, the CDR3 reads TGTGCCAGTAGTTTCAAGAATCAGCCCCAGCATTTT. The genes are TRBV19 and TRBJ1-5, with D uncertain. The V end was cut by 5 bases, the J end by 4 bases, with 6 bases between. This CDR3 is built from 12 residues. Germline CDR1 LNHDA, CDR2 SQIVND (reference sequence).

V gene TRBV6-5 combines with J gene TRBJ2-7, with 7 bases that match TRBD1. J gave up 2 bases and V 5 bases, and 3 bases lay outside the gene matches. Germline assignment: CDR1 MNHEY and CDR2 SVGAGI. The CDR3 length is 13 residues. CDR3 sequence reads: CASSRQGPYEQYF. In nucleotides, the CDR3 is TGTGCCAGCAGTCGACAGGGCCCCTACGAGCAGTACTTC.

The count of this clone is one. The chain couples TRBV28 to TRBJ1-2, with no clear D. Germline CDR1 reads MDHEN; CDR2 reads SYDVKM. The CDR3 is 15 amino acids. The ends were cut back, 5 bases at V and 4 bases at J, with 17 bases in the middle. The CDR3 DNA sequence: TGTGCCAGCAGTGCACCCGGTCGGCAAGGCTATGGCTACACCTTC. Translated: CASSAPGRQGYGYTF.

V and J are TRBV7-9 and TRBJ1-4; D not certain. The CDR3 length is 15 residues. Germline CDR1 is SEHNR and CDR2 is FQNEAQ (reference sequence). The V end was cut by 2 bases, the J end by 5 bases, with 12 bases between. As DNA, the CDR3 is TGTGCCAGCAGCTTATCCAGAGTCGGAAATGAAAAACTGTTTTTT. It yields the protein CASSLSRVGNEKLFF.

This chain uses TRBV10-2 with TRBJ1-4; D is ambiguous. Trimming stripped 6 bases from V and 7 bases from J, with 6 bases between. The CDR3 consists of 11 residues. CDR1 is WSHSY and CDR2 is SAAADI in the germline V gene. Here the CDR3 DNA reads TGCGCCAGCAGGACGGGTGAAAAACTGTTTTTT. Protein product: CASRTGEKLFF.

The chain carries TRBV7-9 and TRBJ2-5; 10 positions match TRBD1. The CDR3 loop spans 16 amino acids. V gave up 5 bases and J gave up 4 bases; unmatched junction bases: 10. CDR1 is SEHNR and CDR2 is FQNEAQ in the germline V gene (reference sequence). The CDR3 protein is CASSRRDRGLRETQYF. The CDR3 DNA is TGTGCCAGCAGCCGACGGGACAGGGGTTTGAGAGAGACCCAGTACTTC.

This chain joins TRBV3-1 (or the pseudogene TRBV3-2) and TRBJ1-1; D is uncertain. In germline, CDR1 is LGHDT, CDR2 YNNKEL (reference sequence). The V gene lost 0 bases and the J gene lost 6 bases, with 8 bases spanning the gap. The CDR3 contains 13 residues. In DNA form, the CDR3 reads TGTGCCAGCAGCCAAGATGGCTGGTCTGAAGCTTTCTTT. Its protein product is CASSQDGWSEAFF.

The V and J genes are TRBV7-2 and TRBJ2-2; tentative D call: TRBD2 (6 bases). This CDR3 has 16 residues. The germline V and J ends were trimmed by 4 bases and 6 bases, with 18 bases remaining between them. CDR1 is SGHTA and CDR2 is FQGNSA in the germline V gene. The CDR3 is CASSSNQRLVSGELFF. The CDR3 DNA is TGTGCCAGCAGCTCGAACCAGAGACTAGTTTCCGGGGAGCTGTTTTTT.